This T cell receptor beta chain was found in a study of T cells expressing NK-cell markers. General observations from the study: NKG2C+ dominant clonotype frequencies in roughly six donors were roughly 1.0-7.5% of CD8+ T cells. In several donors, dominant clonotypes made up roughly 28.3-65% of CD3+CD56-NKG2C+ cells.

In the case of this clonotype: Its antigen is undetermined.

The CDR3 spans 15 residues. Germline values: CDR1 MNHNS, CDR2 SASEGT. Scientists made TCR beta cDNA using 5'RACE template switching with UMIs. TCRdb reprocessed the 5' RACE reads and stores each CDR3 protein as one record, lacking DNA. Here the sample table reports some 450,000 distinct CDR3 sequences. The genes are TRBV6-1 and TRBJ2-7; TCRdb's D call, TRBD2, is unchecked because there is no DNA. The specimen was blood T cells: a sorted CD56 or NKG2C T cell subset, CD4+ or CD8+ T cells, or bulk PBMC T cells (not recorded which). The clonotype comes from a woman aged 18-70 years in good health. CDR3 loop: CASSYRTSGNYEQYF.